These 7 T cell receptor beta chains came from one sample sequenced in a study of blood T cell repertoires in COVID-19. TCRdb's table, derived via immunoSEQ multiplex PCR, lists solely in-frame clones and lacks some. The sample shows under 250,000 clones, roughly 75% of them seen only once. The specimen was peripheral blood. All receptors derive from a woman in her seventies with acute or convalescent COVID-19.

The rearrangement links TRBV5-1 to TRBJ2-1; 11 nucleotides align to TRBD2. Germline values: CDR1 SGHRS, CDR2 YFSETQ. There are 15 residues in the CDR3. Unmatched junction bases numbered 5, after V lost 5 bases and J lost 4 bases. In DNA, the CDR3 is TGCGCCAGCAGGACCACTAGCGGGGGTTACAATGAGCAGTTCTTC. Residues: CASRTTSGGYNEQFF.

CDR3 loop: CASSYSPGLGGEQFF. The CDR3 coding sequence is TGTGCCAGCAGTTACTCGCCGGGACTAGGGGGTGAGCAGTTCTTC. This chain uses TRBV6-5 with TRBJ2-1; 8 nucleotides match TRBD2. The CDR3 covers 15 residues. From germline, CDR1 is MNHEY and CDR2 SVGAGI. Germline trimming cut 0 bases from V and 9 bases from J; bases unmatched to any gene: 7.

The V call is TRBV2, the J call TRBJ2-2; no clear D gene. Germline V gene lookup returns CDR1 SNHLY and CDR2 FYNNEI. V lost 6 bases to trimming and J lost 7 bases, with 12 bases between them. This CDR3 spans 13 amino acids. The CDR3 DNA is TGTGCCAGCAGAGCCTATCAAGTCGGGGAGCTGTTTTTT. Translated: CASRAYQVGELFF. Supplemented by reference TRBV2 and TRBJ2-2, the full variable domain reads EPEVTQTPSHQVTQMGQEVILRCVPISNHLYFYWYRQILGQKVEFLVSFYNNEISEKSEIFDDQFSVERPDGSNFTLKIRSTKLEDSAMYFCASRAYQVGELFFGEGSRLTVL.

The CDR3 loop is CASSQGLAGVSEQFF. DNA of the CDR3: TGTGCCAGCAGCCAAGGACTAGCGGGAGTAAGCGAGCAGTTCTTC. The chain combines TRBV7-3 with TRBJ2-1, with 13 bases matching TRBD2. Trimming took 5 bases from V and 10 from J; bases not matched to a gene: 8. The CDR3 contains 15 residues. The germline CDR1 and CDR2 sequences are SGHTA and FQGTGA.

CDR3 residues: CASSLGGLTEAFF. CDR3 sequence (DNA): TGTGCCAGCAGTTTGGGGGGGCTTACTGAAGCTTTCTTT. The chain has TRBV27 and TRBJ1-1, with D maybe TRBD1 (6 bases). This CDR3 spans 13 amino acids. The germline V gene has CDR1 MNHEY and CDR2 SMNVEV (reference sequence). Trimming shortened V by 3 bases and J by 5 bases, and 10 bases separated the two germline ends.

The chain links TRBV14 to TRBJ2-7; 8 bases line up with TRBD2. The CDR3 length is 15 residues. With 1 base clipped from V and 1 base from J, the junction kept 3 bases outside the gene matches. Germline V CDR1 and CDR2: SGHDN, FVKESK. The DNA of the CDR3 is TGTGCCAGCAGCCAAGGCGGGACTAGTTCCTACGAGCAGTACTTC. This codes for CASSQGGTSSYEQYF.

V usage is TRBV3-1 (or the pseudogene TRBV3-2) and J usage is TRBJ2-2; no clear D. Trimming left V 1 base short and J 4 bases short, with 4 bases between. The CDR3 consists of 13 residues. Germline V CDR1 and CDR2: LGHDT, YNNKEL (reference sequence). The CDR3 bases are TGTGCCAGCAGCCAAGTTAGCACCGGGGAGCTGTTTTTT. This translates into CASSQVSTGELFF.